This T cell receptor beta chain derives from a study of cytomegalovirus exposure and HLA in healthy donors. Overall study findings and caveats: Across all donors, roughly uniform sequencing depth was an assumption of the presence/absence analyses. In a later analysis, TCR association rates varied by HLA locus: DRB1 most, HLA-C fewest.

The PCR had 60 Vbeta and 13 Jbeta primers. Sequencing used immunoSEQ multiplex PCR; TCRdb keeps in-frame clones, though not all of them. The sample shows approximately 190,000 clones, about 13% of them seen only once. Germline V lookup: CDR1 MDHEN, CDR2 SYDVKM. The CDR3 contains 15 residues. V gave up 6 bases and J gave up 7 bases; unmatched junction bases: 11. This clone was recorded a few times. Its antigen is as yet unknown. The chain recombines TRBV28 with TRBJ1-4; 7 nucleotides match TRBD1. Sequencing input: PBMCs. The clonotype originates from a man aged 50 or older in good health and CMV-seropositive. The CDR3 region is CASRESRGWGEKLFF. The CDR3 DNA is TGTGCCAGCAGAGAAAGCAGGGGGTGGGGTGAAAAACTGTTTTTT.